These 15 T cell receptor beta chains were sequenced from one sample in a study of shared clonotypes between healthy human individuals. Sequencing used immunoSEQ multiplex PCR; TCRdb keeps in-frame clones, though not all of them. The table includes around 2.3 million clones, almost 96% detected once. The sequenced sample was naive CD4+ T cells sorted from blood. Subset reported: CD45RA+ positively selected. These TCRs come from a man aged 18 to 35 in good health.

CDR3 bases: TGTGCCAGCAGCTTTGGGGGGCATGGTAGCAATCAGCCCCAGCATTTT. This encodes CASSFGGHGSNQPQHF. The chain joins TRBV11-2 to TRBJ1-5; a possible D gene is TRBD1 (6 bases). Per germline, CDR1 SGHAT and CDR2 FQNNGV. The CDR3 contains 16 residues. V was clipped by 3 bases and J by 0 bases, with 12 bases between them. The full variable domain, completed using reference TRBV11-2 and TRBJ1-5, is EAGVAQSPRYKIIEKRQSVAFWCNPISGHATLYWYQQILGQGPKLLIQFQNNGVVDDSQLPKDRFSAERLKGVDSTLKIQPAKLEDSAVYLCASSFGGHGSNQPQHFGDGTRLSIL.

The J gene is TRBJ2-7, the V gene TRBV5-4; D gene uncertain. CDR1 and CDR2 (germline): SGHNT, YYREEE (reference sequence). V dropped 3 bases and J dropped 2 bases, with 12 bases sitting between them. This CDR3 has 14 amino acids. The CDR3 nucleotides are TGTGCCAGCAGCTCCCAACAGACCCCCTACGAGCAGTACTTC. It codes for CASSSQQTPYEQYF.

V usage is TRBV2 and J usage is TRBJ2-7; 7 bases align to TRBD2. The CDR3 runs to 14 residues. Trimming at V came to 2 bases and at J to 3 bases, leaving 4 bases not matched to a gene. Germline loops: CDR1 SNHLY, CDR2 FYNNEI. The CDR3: CASSELAELYEQYF. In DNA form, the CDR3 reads TGTGCCAGCAGTGAACTAGCGGAACTCTACGAGCAGTACTTC.

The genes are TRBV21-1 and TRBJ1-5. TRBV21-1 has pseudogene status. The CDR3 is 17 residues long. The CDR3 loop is CASSKAEEKTSNQPQHF. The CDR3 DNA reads TGTGCCAGCAGCAAAGCTGAGGAAAAGACGAGCAATCAGCCCCAGCATTTT.

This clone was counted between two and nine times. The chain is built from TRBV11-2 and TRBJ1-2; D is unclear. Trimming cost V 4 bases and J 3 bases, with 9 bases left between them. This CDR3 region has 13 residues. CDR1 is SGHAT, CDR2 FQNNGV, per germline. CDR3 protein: CASSSVMDYGYTF. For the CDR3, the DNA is TGTGCCAGCAGCTCGGTAATGGACTATGGCTACACCTTC.

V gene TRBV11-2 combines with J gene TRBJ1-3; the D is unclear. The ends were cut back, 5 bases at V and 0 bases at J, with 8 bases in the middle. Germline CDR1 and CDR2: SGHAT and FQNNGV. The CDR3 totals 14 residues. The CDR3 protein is CASSPGASGNTIYF. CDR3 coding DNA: TGTGCCAGCAGCCCGGGTGCCTCTGGAAACACCATATATTTT.

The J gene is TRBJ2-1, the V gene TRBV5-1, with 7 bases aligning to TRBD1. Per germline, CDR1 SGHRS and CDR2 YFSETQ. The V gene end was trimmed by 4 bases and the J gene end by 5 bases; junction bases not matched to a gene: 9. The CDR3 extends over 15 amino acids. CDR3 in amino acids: CASSRGLGAHNEQFF. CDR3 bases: TGCGCCAGCAGCAGGGGGCTAGGAGCCCACAATGAGCAGTTCTTC.

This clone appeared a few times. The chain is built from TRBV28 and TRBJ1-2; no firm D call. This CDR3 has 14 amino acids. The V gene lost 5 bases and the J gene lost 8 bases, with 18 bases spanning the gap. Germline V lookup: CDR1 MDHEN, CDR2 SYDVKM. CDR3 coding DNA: TGTGCCAGCAGTCTACCTGCGGGTGCCCAGGGCTACACCTTC. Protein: CASSLPAGAQGYTF.

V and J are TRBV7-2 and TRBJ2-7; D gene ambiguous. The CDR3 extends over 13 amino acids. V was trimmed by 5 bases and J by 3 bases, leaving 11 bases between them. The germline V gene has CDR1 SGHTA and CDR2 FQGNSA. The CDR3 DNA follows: TGTGCCAGCAGCCACAATACGGTCTACGAGCAGTACTTC. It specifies CASSHNTVYEQYF.

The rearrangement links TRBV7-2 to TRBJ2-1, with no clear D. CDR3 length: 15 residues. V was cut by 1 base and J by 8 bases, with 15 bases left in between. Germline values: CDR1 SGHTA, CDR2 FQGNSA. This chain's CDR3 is CASSLEWSANHEQFF. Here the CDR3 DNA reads TGTGCCAGCAGCTTAGAGTGGTCAGCGAACCATGAGCAGTTCTTC.

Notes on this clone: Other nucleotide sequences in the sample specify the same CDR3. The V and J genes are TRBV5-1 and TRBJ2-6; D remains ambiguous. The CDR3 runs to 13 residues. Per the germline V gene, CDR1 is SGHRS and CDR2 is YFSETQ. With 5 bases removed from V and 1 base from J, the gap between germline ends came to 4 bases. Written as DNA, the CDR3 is TGCGCCAGCAGTCCGTCTGGGGCCAACGTCCTGACTTTC. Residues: CASSPSGANVLTF. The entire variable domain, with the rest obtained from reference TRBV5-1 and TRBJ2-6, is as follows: KAGVTQTPRYLIKTRGQQVTLSCSPISGHRSVSWYQQTPGQGLQFLFEYFSETQRNKGNFPGRFSGRQFSNSRSEMNVSTLELGDSALYLCASSPSGANVLTFGAGSRLTVL.

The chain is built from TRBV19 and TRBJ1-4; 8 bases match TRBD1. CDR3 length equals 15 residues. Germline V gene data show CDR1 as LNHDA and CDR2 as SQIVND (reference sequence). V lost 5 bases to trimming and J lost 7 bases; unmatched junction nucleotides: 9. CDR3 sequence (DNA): TGTGCCAGTAGTCCCGGGACAGGCTTACGTGAAAAACTGTTTTTT. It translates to CASSPGTGLREKLFF.

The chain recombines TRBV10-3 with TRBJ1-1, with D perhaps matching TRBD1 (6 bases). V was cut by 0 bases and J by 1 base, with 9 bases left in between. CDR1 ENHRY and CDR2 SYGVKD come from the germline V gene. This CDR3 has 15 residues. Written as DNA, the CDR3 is TGTGCCATCAGTGAGTCGGGGGCTCGGAACACTGAAGCTTTCTTT. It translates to CAISESGARNTEAFF.

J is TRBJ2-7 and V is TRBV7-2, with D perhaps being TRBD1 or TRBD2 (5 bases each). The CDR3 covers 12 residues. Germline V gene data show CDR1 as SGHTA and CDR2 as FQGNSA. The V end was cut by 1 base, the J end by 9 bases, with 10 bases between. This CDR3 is CASSLGGWRQYF. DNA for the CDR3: TGTGCCAGCAGCTTAGGGGGGTGGAGGCAGTACTTC.

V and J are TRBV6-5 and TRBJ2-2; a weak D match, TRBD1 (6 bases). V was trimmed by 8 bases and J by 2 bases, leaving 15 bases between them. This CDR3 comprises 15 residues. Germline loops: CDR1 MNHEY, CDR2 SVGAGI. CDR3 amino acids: CASHTGTQNTGELFF. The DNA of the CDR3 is TGTGCCAGCCACACCGGGACACAAAACACCGGGGAGCTGTTTTTT.